The T cell receptor (beta chain) described here comes from a study of OX40 agonist ivuxolimab in advanced cancers. Background for the entire study: Ivuxolimab was an agonistic, fully human IgG2 monoclonal antibody directed against OX40 (CD134), a costimulatory receptor. Intravenous ivuxolimab was administered to patients every 2 weeks at six dose levels: 0.01, 0.1, 0.3, 1.5, 3 and 10 mg/kg. Of the roughly 51 patients in dose escalation, about 20 had hepatocellular carcinoma, some 15 had melanoma, 9 had renal cell carcinoma and 9 had head and neck cancer. A male proportion of around 80% and a mean age of 60 years, ranging from 23 to 79, were recorded for the dose-escalation cohort. Prior anti-PD-1, anti-PD-L1 or anti-CTLA-4 therapy was permitted, and 40% to 50% of dose-escalation patients had received checkpoint inhibitors. Partial responses were achieved by three dose-escalation patients, of whom one had hepatocellular carcinoma and two had cutaneous melanoma. The point of sequencing TCRbeta in the periphery was to test whether ivuxolimab changed TCR sequence diversity and drove clonal T-cell expansion. The monotherapy dose-escalation portion (N ≈ 55 patients) of the phase I ivuxolimab trial is reported in the paper. The paper's findings and limits, for the study overall: The antigen specificity of the clonally expanded peripheral T cells was not determined. Low levels of normalized T-cell clonal expansion were also seen in some nonresponding patients. In the 0.1-3.0 mg/kg groups, partial responders were among the patients with the lowest normalized peripheral clonal expansion, particularly in CD8+ T cells. After ivuxolimab, more expanded clones were found on average in CD8+ T cells than in CD4+ T cells. At doses from 0.1 to 3.0 mg/kg, clonal expansion was seen in both CD4+ and CD8+ blood T cells between baseline and week 6.

This clone was detected only a few times. Its antigen is unknown. Base qualities are not at hand, and no much larger clone is one base apart. V was cut back by 8 bases and J by 2 bases, leaving a gap of 18 bases between them. Looking up the germline V gene (reference sequence) yields CDR1 LNHDA and CDR2 SQIVND. The CDR3 has 15 amino acids, counting the end cysteine and phenylalanine. The DNA shown is the 45-base CDR3, in frame from base 1. The trial excluded patients who had a history of autoimmune disease or were on systemic immunosuppression. In every dose cohort, peripheral blood was drawn for TCR sequencing at baseline, cycle 4 day 1, and cycle 7 day 1. Samples came from an open-label, multicenter, first-in-human phase I dose-escalation trial of ivuxolimab. Adults with locally advanced or metastatic melanoma, renal cell carcinoma, hepatocellular carcinoma or head and neck squamous cell carcinoma were enrolled in the trial. Before TCR sequencing, CD4+ T cells and CD8+ T cells from peripheral blood were sorted into separate populations.

Genomic DNA was extracted from sorted cells for sequencing of the TCRbeta CDR3 region. The immunoSEQ Assay was used to sequence the TCRbeta CDR3 regions. TCRdb re-hosts the immuneACCESS table, in-frame sequences only. Its copies lack some clones; in the studies checked, an unresolved V gene accounts for under half of them, and the cause for the rest is not known. This sample gives under 85,000 clones in total; around 80% of them show up just once. The ten biggest clones cover more than 2% of the sample. The rearranged chain carries TRBV19 and TRBJ1-2; the D gene is perhaps TRBD1, on 6 matching bases. Sequences were derived from CD4+ or CD8+ T cells sorted from blood, sampled in a trial of the OX40 agonist ivuxolimab. The sequence came from an adult with an advanced solid tumor such as melanoma, head and neck, liver or kidney cancer. The CDR3 region: CASEGGNFKNYGYTF. At the DNA level, the sequence is TGTGCCAGTGAAGGGGGGAATTTTAAAAACTATGGCTACACCTTC. Supplemented by the reference TRBV19 and TRBJ1-2 proteins around the CDR3, the complete variable domain is DGGITQSPKYLFRKEGQNVTLSCEQNLNHDAMYWYRQDPGQGLRLIYYSQIVNDFQKGDIAEGYSVSREKKESFPLTVTSAQKNPTAFYLCASEGGNFKNYGYTFGSGTRLTVV.